Listed below are T cell receptor beta chains from one sample, sequenced in a study of OX40 agonist ivuxolimab in advanced cancers. Only in-frame clones appear in the TCRdb table, and some are missing; sequencing was by immunoSEQ multiplex PCR. This sample has more than 75,000 clones, with 80% to 90% found just once. This specimen was CD4+ or CD8+ T cells sorted from blood, taken in a trial of the OX40 agonist ivuxolimab. These receptors originate from an adult with an advanced solid tumor such as melanoma, head and neck, liver or kidney cancer. CDR3s include the opening cysteine and the closing phenylalanine or tryptophan. The D gene is left open where the match is weak. Clone size, where shown, is once, few, many, or a class for clones that have expanded.

D gene	V gene	J gene	clone size	CDR3 protein	CDR3 DNA
-	TRBV6-5	TRBJ1-2	-	CASSLWVGDYGYTF	TGTGCCAGCAGCCTTTGGGTGGGAGACTATGGCTACACCTTC
-	TRBV19	TRBJ2-7	-	CASAPWQGAEQYF	TGTGCCAGTGCCCCCTGGCAGGGCGCCGAGCAGTACTTC
TRBD1	TRBV6-1	TRBJ1-2	-	CASSWDRGDGYTF	TGTGCCAGCAGTTGGGACAGGGGTGATGGCTACACCTTC
-	TRBV21-1	TRBJ1-4	-	CASSRHGQGARGKLFF	TGTGCCAGCAGCAGACACGGACAGGGGGCTAGGGGAAAACTGTTTTTT
-	TRBV5-4	TRBJ2-7	once	CASSLRSGAEISYEQYF	TGTGCCAGCAGCTTGCGATCAGGGGCAGAAATCTCCTACGAGCAGTACTTC
-	TRBV7-2	TRBJ1-2	-	CASSFRIGNGYTF	TGTGCCAGCAGTTTCCGAATTGGGAATGGCTACACCTTC
-	TRBV7-6	TRBJ2-3	-	CASSSTLAPPDTQYF	TGTGCCAGCAGTTCTACCCTAGCCCCGCCAGATACGCAGTATTTT
-	TRBV7-9	TRBJ2-4	-	CASSLEGAVKNIQYF	TGTGCCAGCAGCTTAGAAGGGGCGGTCAAAAACATTCAGTACTTC
-	TRBV6-5	TRBJ2-7	-	CASTTGGREQYF	TGTGCCAGCACTACAGGCGGGCGGGAGCAGTACTTC
-	TRBV18	TRBJ1-5	-	CASSHPSRGYSNQPQHF	TGTGCCAGCTCTCACCCCTCCAGGGGTTATAGCAATCAGCCCCAGCATTTT
-	TRBV7-2	TRBJ1-1	-	CASSSTQGLTEAFF	TGTGCCAGCAGCTCAACACAGGGTCTCACTGAAGCTTTCTTT
TRBD1	TRBV12-5	TRBJ1-2	-	CASGLAGGAWRFGYTF	TGTGCTAGTGGTTTGGCAGGGGGCGCTTGGCGATTCGGCTACACCTTC
-	TRBV7-9	TRBJ1-5	once	CASSLQGNQPQHF	TGTGCCAGCAGCTTACAGGGGAACCAGCCCCAGCATTTT
TRBD2	TRBV7-9	TRBJ2-7	-	CASSQEGRGDYEQYF	TGCGCCAGCAGCCAAGAAGGACGGGGGGACTACGAGCAGTACTTC
-	TRBV6-6	TRBJ2-6	-	CASSLVVGGANVLTF	TGTGCCAGCAGCCTAGTGGTGGGTGGGGCCAACGTCCTGACTTTC
TRBD1	TRBV10-2	TRBJ2-7	once	CASSEFPGQGTYEQYF	TGCGCCAGCAGTGAATTCCCGGGACAGGGGACCTACGAGCAGTACTTC
-	TRBV10-1	TRBJ2-3	-	CASSVATDTQYF	TGCGCCAGCAGTGTGGCCACAGATACGCAGTATTTT
-	TRBV5-6	TRBJ1-4	-	CASAPNRTWEKLFF	TGTGCCAGCGCCCCAAACAGAACCTGGGAAAAACTGTTTTTT
-	TRBV19	TRBJ2-6	-	CASSIWGPSSGANVLTF	TGTGCCAGTAGTATATGGGGCCCAAGCTCTGGGGCCAACGTCCTGACTTTC
TRBD1	TRBV18	TRBJ2-7	once	CASSPSGQGSEQYF	TGTGCCAGCTCACCATCGGGACAGGGTAGTGAGCAGTACTTC
TRBD2	TRBV9	TRBJ2-1	few	CASSVIAGGYNEQFF	TGTGCCAGCAGCGTAATAGCGGGGGGCTACAATGAGCAGTTCTTC
TRBD2	TRBV2	TRBJ2-3	-	CASSDVGTSGTDTQYF	TGTGCCAGCAGTGATGTGGGGACTAGCGGCACAGATACGCAGTATTTT
-	TRBV19	TRBJ2-7	-	CASSNSASSYEQYF	TGTGCCAGTAGTAATTCTGCTAGCAGCTACGAGCAGTACTTC
-	TRBV19	TRBJ1-5	-	CATSGARTQPQHF	TGTGCCACCTCTGGGGCGCGAACTCAGCCCCAGCATTTT
-	TRBV5-1	TRBJ2-7	-	CASSFDGSEGEQYF	TGCGCCAGCAGCTTTGACGGCTCCGAGGGTGAGCAGTACTTC
TRBD1	TRBV27	TRBJ1-4	-	CATRQGSEKLFF	TGTGCCACGCGACAGGGTAGTGAAAAACTGTTTTTT
TRBD1	TRBV7-9	TRBJ2-7	few	CASSPRQGENEQYF	TGTGCCAGCAGCCCCCGACAGGGTGAGAACGAGCAGTACTTC
TRBD1	TRBV9	TRBJ1-2	-	CASQSQGARSYTF	TGTGCCAGCCAAAGCCAGGGGGCTCGGAGCTACACCTTC
-	TRBV30	TRBJ2-7	-	CAWTSWGVGNEQYF	TGTGCCTGGACCTCCTGGGGGGTAGGAAACGAGCAGTACTTC
TRBD1	TRBV7-2	TRBJ1-2	-	CASRTGGNGYTF	TGTGCCAGCAGGACAGGGGGCAATGGCTACACCTTC
TRBD2	TRBV5-8	TRBJ2-5	-	CASSAEGRERGRYQETQYF	TGTGCCAGCAGCGCGGAAGGGCGGGAGCGGGGGAGGTACCAAGAGACCCAGTACTTC
-	TRBV19	TRBJ1-1	-	CASKGKGHTEAFF	TGTGCCAGTAAAGGTAAGGGGCACACTGAAGCTTTCTTT